The present T cell receptor (beta chain) was sequenced within a study of blood T cell repertoires in COVID-19 (TCRdb year 2020). About the investigation overall: Samples from collaborators originated in the United States, Italy and Spain and spanned both the acute and convalescent phases of COVID-19. Subjects who had been exposed to COVID-19, were actively infected with it, or had recovered from it provided the deeply sampled blood TCRbeta repertoires that made up the dataset. The prospective study material was composed of cDNA or gDNA derived from T cells, B-cell-depleted T cells, or PBMCs. Where available, HLA class I and class II types were taken from metadata supplied by the sample provider and were not determined by assay-based typing. The samples were drawn from two sources: the first 160 participants of the ongoing ImmuneRACE study, and over 1,000 subjects contributed by 6 global collaborators. The repertoires were released in a freely available public database meant as a resource for research on the immune response to SARS-CoV-2. Sample metadata almost always included a de-identified subject ID, COVID-19 status, age in years and sex. Findings and caveats that apply to the study as a whole: The amount of clinical and demographic metadata varied by source and participant and was provided uncurated.

The immunoSEQ Assay, a bias-controlled multiplex PCR, was used to amplify TCRbeta CDR3 regions from genomic DNA. Per the authors' processing: Within the assay, amplification of reference gene primers was used to estimate how many nucleated cells each sample contained. Sequence reads were collapsed and filtered to measure the absolute abundance of every unique TCRbeta CDR3 rearrangement. For each sample, productive Simpson clonality was calculated as the square root of Simpson's diversity index over productive rearrangements. TCRdb limited this immuneACCESS table to in-frame rearrangements with V and J called. A share of clones is missing; checked studies link under half to unresolved V genes, and the rest is unexplained. V and J calls and clone size are as listed in that table; D and trimming were resolved from the DNA. The sample table holds around 230,000 clones, of which roughly 85% were seen once. The top ten hold more than 4.5% of the sample.

Based on the germline V gene (reference sequence), the CDR1 and CDR2 sequences are LGHDT and YNNKEL. Taken from cysteine to phenylalanine, the CDR3 has 15 residues. The read is trimmed to its CDR3 DNA, 45 bases read in frame from base 1. Clipping removes 6 bases from V and 7 bases from J, with 10 as the unmatched junction base count. As for this clone: Its target antigen remains unknown. No per-base quality is available; no much larger clone lies one base away.

In Seattle, one collaborating source enrolled patients while the infection was active and tracked those patients longitudinally over the course of disease. Each collaborating institution followed its own protocols to collect whole blood in K2EDTA tubes. For TCRbeta analysis, collaborator samples were shipped as frozen whole blood, as isolated PBMCs, or as DNA extracted from either sample type. This chain joins TRBV3-1 (or the pseudogene TRBV3-2) to TRBJ1-2, and 11 junction bases match TRBD1. The receptor was isolated from a man aged 50 to 60 with COVID-19, enrolled during active disease. The sample comprised peripheral blood. The CDR3 region reads CASRQTGTGGSGYTF. The DNA sequence is given as TGTGCCAGCAGACAAACCGGGACAGGGGGTAGTGGCTACACCTTC.